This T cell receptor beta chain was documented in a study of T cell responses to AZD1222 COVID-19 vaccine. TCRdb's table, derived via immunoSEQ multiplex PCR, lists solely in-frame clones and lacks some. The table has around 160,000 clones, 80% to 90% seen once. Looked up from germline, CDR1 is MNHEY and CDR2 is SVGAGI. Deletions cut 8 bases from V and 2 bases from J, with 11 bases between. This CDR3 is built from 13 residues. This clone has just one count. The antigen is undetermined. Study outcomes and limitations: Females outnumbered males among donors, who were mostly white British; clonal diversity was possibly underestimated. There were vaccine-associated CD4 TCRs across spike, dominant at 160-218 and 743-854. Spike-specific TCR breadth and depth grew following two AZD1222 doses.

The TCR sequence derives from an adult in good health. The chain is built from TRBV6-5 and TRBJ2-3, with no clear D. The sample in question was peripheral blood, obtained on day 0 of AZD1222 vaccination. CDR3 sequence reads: CASGIPDTDTQYF. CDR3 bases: TGTGCCAGCGGCATACCGGACACAGATACGCAGTATTTT.